Listed here are 16 T cell receptor beta chains from one sample, sequenced in a study of T cells in localized non-small cell lung cancer. Sequencing was performed with immunoSEQ multiplex PCR; in TCRdb, only in-frame clones are kept and a portion is missing. The sample has a few thousand clones, roughly 24% seen once. The input for sequencing was lung tumor tissue, taken before any cancer treatment. The receptors here all came from a man aged 35 to 70 with stage II squamous cell lung carcinoma.

This clone was picked up a small number of times. This sequence joins TRBV18 and TRBJ2-3; no clear D. The germline V and J ends were trimmed by 3 bases and 2 bases, with 3 bases remaining between them. CDR3 length: 12 amino acids. Germline V gene data show CDR1 as KGHSH and CDR2 as LQKENI. CDR3 residues: CASSPVTDTQYF. The CDR3 DNA reads as TGTGCCAGCTCACCCGTCACAGATACGCAGTATTTT.

This clone was counted only a few times. The chain uses TRBV19 and TRBJ1-1; D not resolved. Per the germline V gene, CDR1 is LNHDA and CDR2 is SQIVND (reference sequence). The CDR3 consists of 13 residues. V lost 5 bases to trimming and J lost 3 bases, with 10 bases between them. CDR3 DNA sequence: TGTGCCAGTAGTTTCGAAAGGGACACTGAAGCTTTCTTT. As protein: CASSFERDTEAFF.

The sample holds a few counts of this clone. The CDR3 region is CASSLGRVTEAFF. Here the CDR3 DNA reads TGTGCCAGCAGCTTAGGCAGGGTCACTGAAGCTTTCTTT. This rearrangement joins TRBV7-2 to TRBJ1-1, with a weak D call TRBD1 (5 bases). CDR1 is SGHTA and CDR2 is FQGNSA in the germline V gene. The CDR3 runs to 13 residues. The germline V and J ends were trimmed by 1 base and 4 bases, with 7 bases remaining between them.

This chain links TRBV28 with TRBJ2-5; 12 bases agree with TRBD2. The germline V gene encodes CDR1 MDHEN and CDR2 SYDVKM. CDR3 size: 17 residues. The junction had 13 bases not matched to a gene; V was cut back by 4 bases and J by 7 bases. CDR3 DNA sequence: TGTGCCAGCAGTTCACCCTCTAGCGGGAGGGCGTCAGGGACCCAGTACTTC. This encodes CASSSPSSGRASGTQYF.

This clone was detected many times. The chain links TRBV11-3 to TRBJ2-5; D might be TRBD2 (7 bases). The CDR3 sequence is 14 residues long. Per germline, CDR1 SGHNT and CDR2 YENEEA. V was shortened by 2 bases and J by 4 bases, with 11 bases between the two germline ends. CDR3 loop: CASSLRGAGETQYF. For the CDR3, the DNA is TGTGCCAGCAGCTTACGGGGGGCCGGAGAGACCCAGTACTTC.

The chain is built from TRBV6-8 and TRBJ2-2; a weak D match, TRBD1 (5 bases). CDR1 is MNHGY, CDR2 SAAAGT, per germline. V lost 11 bases and J lost 1, with 8 bases in between. The CDR3 is 12 amino acids. This CDR3 reads CAGGQNTGELFF. The CDR3 DNA reads TGTGCCGGCGGACAGAACACCGGGGAGCTGTTTTTT.

This clone has just a few counts. V gene TRBV11-3 combines with J gene TRBJ1-5, with a tentative D call TRBD1 (6 bases). V was pared by 2 bases and J by 5 bases, with 13 bases between. Per the germline V gene, CDR1 is SGHNT and CDR2 is YENEEA. The CDR3 has 15 residues. DNA of the CDR3: TGTGCCAGCAGCTTACCCCACAGGGAGGATCAGCCCCAGCATTTT. Its protein is CASSLPHREDQPQHF.

The chain is built from TRBV28 and TRBJ2-7; D is ambiguous. CDR1 MDHEN and CDR2 SYDVKM come from the germline V gene. The CDR3 runs to 14 residues. V lost 3 bases to trimming and J lost 2 bases, with 11 bases between them. Written as DNA, the CDR3 is TGTGCCAGCAGTTTTGAGGAATCGGCCTACGAGCAGTACTTC. Residues: CASSFEESAYEQYF.

The CDR3 nucleotides are TGCAGCGTAAACCGGGACGGAATCACAGATACGCAGTATTTT. Protein product: CSVNRDGITDTQYF. The chain has TRBV29-1 and TRBJ2-3, with D possibly being TRBD1 or TRBD2 (5 bases each). This CDR3 region has 14 residues. Germline assignment: CDR1 SQVTM and CDR2 ANQGSEA. V was trimmed by 6 bases and J by 2 bases, leaving 15 bases between them.

This clone was counted only a few times. This chain joins TRBV19 and TRBJ1-4; D remains ambiguous. Germline loops: CDR1 LNHDA, CDR2 SQIVND (reference sequence). There are 14 residues in the CDR3. V was pared by 5 bases and J by 7 bases, with 14 bases between. The DNA of the CDR3 is TGTGCCAGTAGTGGTTGGGGAGATGGTGAAAAACTGTTTTTT. This gives the protein CASSGWGDGEKLFF.

This clone came up a few times. This chain links TRBV23-1 with TRBJ2-5, with 9 nucleotides matching TRBD2. TRBV23-1 has ORF status, its function being uncertain. The junction had 12 bases not matched to a gene; V was cut back by 6 bases and J by 4 bases. CDR3 length equals 16 residues. This CDR3 reads CASSQGTSGYRETQYF. CDR3 coding DNA: TGCGCCAGCAGCCAAGGCACTAGCGGGTATAGAGAGACCCAGTACTTC.

Sample share makes this clone medium-sized. CDR3 in amino acids: CASSPLADDTGELFF. CDR3 DNA: TGTGCCAGCAGCCCTCTAGCGGATGACACCGGGGAGCTGTTTTTT. The chain uses TRBV11-3 and TRBJ2-2; TRBD2 agrees at 7 bases. Germline loops: CDR1 SGHNT, CDR2 YENEEA. The CDR3 has 15 residues. J gave up 3 bases and V 5 bases, and 6 bases lay outside the gene matches.

This clone counts as medium-sized (0.01 to 0.1%). The chain carries TRBV11-3 and TRBJ1-6, with D unclear. Trimming left V 3 bases short and J 7 bases short, with 13 bases between. The CDR3 length is 15 residues. Germline CDR1 reads SGHNT; CDR2 reads YENEEA. CDR3: CASSLAGSLNSPLHF. CDR3 nucleotide sequence: TGTGCCAGCAGCTTGGCCGGCAGCCTAAATTCACCCCTCCACTTT.

This clone is medium-sized within its sample. This chain links TRBV11-3 with TRBJ2-3, with no clear D. CDR3 length: 15 residues. The V gene lost 1 base and the J gene lost 0 bases, with 8 bases spanning the gap. Germline CDR1 and CDR2: SGHNT and YENEEA. The CDR3 DNA reads as TGTGCCAGCAGCTTAGGGCCGGTCAGCACAGATACGCAGTATTTT. Residues: CASSLGPVSTDTQYF.

This clone showed up just a few times. This chain connects TRBV6-8 to TRBJ2-1; D is unclear. V lost 8 bases, J lost 4 bases, and 18 bases lay in between. The CDR3 is 15 amino acids. Germline loops: CDR1 MNHGY, CDR2 SAAAGT. The CDR3: CASRILSSKYNEQFF. Written as DNA, the CDR3 is TGTGCCAGCCGGATTCTCAGCTCGAAGTACAATGAGCAGTTCTTC.

This clone has only a few counts. The chain employs TRBV9 and TRBJ2-7; TRBD2 matches 15 bases. Looked up from germline, CDR1 is SGDLS and CDR2 is YYNGEE. CDR3 size: 17 residues. J gave up 6 bases and V 3 bases, and 10 bases lay outside the gene matches. CDR3 protein: CASSAYPGLAGGSEQYF. CDR3 coding DNA: TGTGCCAGCAGCGCATACCCAGGACTAGCGGGAGGGTCCGAGCAGTACTTC. Full variable domain (remainder filled in from reference TRBV9 and TRBJ2-7): DSGVTQTPKHLITATGQRVTLRCSPRSGDLSVYWYQQSLDQGLQFLIQYYNGEERAKGNILERFSAQQFPDLHSELNLSSLELGDSALYFCASSAYPGLAGGSEQYFGPGTRLTVT.